A selection of T cell receptor beta chains follows, all from one sample in a study of tumor-infiltrating lymphocytes in localized non-small cell lung cancer. Method: immunoSEQ multiplex PCR; TCRdb's copy keeps in-frame clones and lacks some. This repertoire shows roughly 24,000 clones, just under 70% found once; its top ten account for roughly 15%. Source material: lung tumor tissue. These receptors were taken from a human donor with non-small cell lung cancer. The CDR3 runs from the conserved cysteine through the conserved F or W. Fields, in order: CDR3 protein, CDR3 DNA, CDR3 length, clone size, V gene, J gene, D gene. A D gene is named only where the DNA matches it firmly. Clone size is given for some rows only: seen once, a few or many times, or a class if the clone is expanded.

CDR3 protein: CASSLAWDTTYEQYF
CDR3 DNA: TGTGCCAGCAGCTTAGCTTGGGACACCACCTACGAGCAGTACTTC
CDR3 length: 15
clone size: once
V gene: TRBV7-2
J gene: TRBJ2-7
D gene: -

CDR3 protein: CASSEAELMAGGGYEQYF
CDR3 DNA: TGTGCCAGCAGTGAAGCGGAGTTAATGGCAGGGGGAGGCTACGAGCAGTACTTC
CDR3 length: 18
clone size: -
V gene: TRBV2
J gene: TRBJ2-7
D gene: -

CDR3 protein: CASSGFPGLALETGPGELFF
CDR3 DNA: TGTGCCAGCTCAGGCTTTCCGGGACTAGCGTTGGAGACGGGTCCCGGGGAGCTGTTTTTT
CDR3 length: 20
clone size: -
V gene: TRBV18
J gene: TRBJ2-2
D gene: TRBD2

CDR3 protein: CASRASGTEAFF
CDR3 DNA: TGTGCCAGCAGGGCCTCAGGCACTGAAGCTTTCTTT
CDR3 length: 12
clone size: -
V gene: TRBV6-5
J gene: TRBJ1-1
D gene: -

CDR3 protein: CASSVAHGALDEQFF
CDR3 DNA: TGTGCCAGCAGCGTAGCTCACGGGGCCCTGGATGAGCAGTTCTTC
CDR3 length: 15
clone size: -
V gene: TRBV9
J gene: TRBJ2-1
D gene: -

CDR3 protein: CASSLAGRAGVETQYF
CDR3 DNA: TGTGCCAGCAGCTTGGCGGGCAGGGCCGGTGTGGAGACCCAGTACTTC
CDR3 length: 16
clone size: -
V gene: TRBV5-6
J gene: TRBJ2-5
D gene: -

CDR3 protein: CASRETGVGNEQFF
CDR3 DNA: TGTGCCAGCAGGGAGACAGGGGTGGGGAATGAGCAGTTCTTC
CDR3 length: 14
clone size: -
V gene: TRBV6-6
J gene: TRBJ2-1
D gene: TRBD1

CDR3 protein: CAISESGQIYEQYF
CDR3 DNA: TGTGCCATCAGTGAGTCTGGTCAGATCTACGAGCAGTACTTC
CDR3 length: 14
clone size: medium-sized
V gene: TRBV10-3
J gene: TRBJ2-7
D gene: -

CDR3 protein: CASSWDRIDTEAFF
CDR3 DNA: TGCGCCAGCAGCTGGGACAGGATAGACACTGAAGCTTTCTTT
CDR3 length: 14
clone size: -
V gene: TRBV5-1
J gene: TRBJ1-1
D gene: TRBD1

CDR3 protein: CASSSGAPQNIQYF
CDR3 DNA: TGTGCCAGCAGCTCAGGAGCGCCCCAAAACATTCAGTACTTC
CDR3 length: 14
clone size: -
V gene: TRBV7-2
J gene: TRBJ2-4
D gene: -

CDR3 protein: CASSQDLEGVYGYTF
CDR3 DNA: TGTGCCAGCAGCCAAGATCTTGAGGGGGTCTATGGCTACACCTTC
CDR3 length: 15
clone size: medium-sized
V gene: TRBV4-2
J gene: TRBJ1-2
D gene: -

CDR3 protein: CASSLDGGALAGVNNEQFF
CDR3 DNA: TGTGCCAGCAGCTTAGACGGGGGCGCCCTAGCGGGCGTTAACAATGAGCAGTTCTTC
CDR3 length: 19
clone size: -
V gene: TRBV7-6
J gene: TRBJ2-1
D gene: TRBD2

CDR3 protein: CASSELQGYYGYTF
CDR3 DNA: TGTGCCAGCAGTGAACTACAGGGCTACTATGGCTACACCTTC
CDR3 length: 14
clone size: -
V gene: TRBV6-1
J gene: TRBJ1-2
D gene: -

CDR3 protein: CASNRDRVTYEQFF
CDR3 DNA: TGTGCCAGCAACCGGGACAGGGTAACGTATGAGCAGTTCTTC
CDR3 length: 14
clone size: few
V gene: TRBV7-9
J gene: TRBJ2-1
D gene: TRBD1

CDR3 protein: CASSVGTGVTGELFF
CDR3 DNA: TGTGCCAGCAGCGTAGGCACAGGGGTAACCGGGGAGCTGTTTTTT
CDR3 length: 15
clone size: -
V gene: TRBV9
J gene: TRBJ2-2
D gene: TRBD1

CDR3 protein: CASSVGPTNYGYTF
CDR3 DNA: TGTGCCAGCAGCGTTGGACCGACTAACTATGGCTACACCTTC
CDR3 length: 14
clone size: -
V gene: TRBV9
J gene: TRBJ1-2
D gene: -

CDR3 protein: CASSPDTPEAFF
CDR3 DNA: TGTGCCAGCAGTCCGGACACTCCTGAAGCTTTCTTT
CDR3 length: 12
clone size: few
V gene: TRBV6-1
J gene: TRBJ1-1
D gene: -

CDR3 protein: CASRPRAGDLETQYF
CDR3 DNA: TGTGCCAGCAGACCCCGGGCGGGAGACCTAGAGACCCAGTACTTC
CDR3 length: 15
clone size: -
V gene: TRBV7-9
J gene: TRBJ2-5
D gene: TRBD2

CDR3 protein: CASSEKQTNLYEQYF
CDR3 DNA: TGTGCCAGCAGTGAAAAGCAGACGAACCTCTACGAGCAGTACTTC
CDR3 length: 15
clone size: -
V gene: TRBV6-1
J gene: TRBJ2-7
D gene: -

CDR3 protein: CASSLGGVTGELFF
CDR3 DNA: TGTGCCAGCAGCTTAGGAGGGGTCACCGGGGAGCTGTTTTTT
CDR3 length: 14
clone size: -
V gene: TRBV7-2
J gene: TRBJ2-2
D gene: -

CDR3 protein: CATSRDKGLSSTDTQYF
CDR3 DNA: TGTGCCACCAGCAGAGATAAGGGCTTATCTAGCACAGATACGCAGTATTTT
CDR3 length: 17
clone size: -
V gene: TRBV15
J gene: TRBJ2-3
D gene: -

CDR3 protein: CASTRPGLAGKTDTQYF
CDR3 DNA: TGTGCCAGCACTCGGCCAGGGCTAGCGGGAAAGACAGATACGCAGTATTTT
CDR3 length: 17
clone size: -
V gene: TRBV2
J gene: TRBJ2-3
D gene: TRBD2

CDR3 protein: CASSLALGRLNEQFF
CDR3 DNA: TGTGCCAGCAGCTTAGCCCTCGGACGCTTGAATGAGCAGTTCTTC
CDR3 length: 15
clone size: -
V gene: TRBV7-9
J gene: TRBJ2-1
D gene: -

CDR3 protein: CASSEQGLGEKLFF
CDR3 DNA: TGTGCCAGCAGCGAACAGGGACTCGGAGAAAAACTGTTTTTT
CDR3 length: 14
clone size: -
V gene: TRBV5-4
J gene: TRBJ1-4
D gene: -

CDR3 protein: CASSQWTSDQETQYF
CDR3 DNA: TGTGCCAGCAGCCAATGGACTAGCGACCAAGAGACCCAGTACTTC
CDR3 length: 15
clone size: many
V gene: TRBV11-2
J gene: TRBJ2-5
D gene: TRBD2

CDR3 protein: CASSLSGSSYNEQFF
CDR3 DNA: TGTGCCAGCAGCTTAAGCGGAAGCTCCTACAATGAGCAGTTCTTC
CDR3 length: 15
clone size: -
V gene: TRBV7-2
J gene: TRBJ2-1
D gene: -

CDR3 protein: CASSQRAFYNEQFF
CDR3 DNA: TGTGCCAGCAGCCAAAGGGCCTTCTACAATGAGCAGTTCTTC
CDR3 length: 14
clone size: -
V gene: TRBV16
J gene: TRBJ2-1
D gene: -

CDR3 protein: CASSLALKHSGNTIYF
CDR3 DNA: TGTGCCAGCAGCTTAGCCCTCAAGCACTCTGGAAACACCATATATTTT
CDR3 length: 16
clone size: -
V gene: TRBV7-9
J gene: TRBJ1-3
D gene: -

CDR3 protein: CASSIKQGLGELFF
CDR3 DNA: TGTGCCAGTAGTATAAAACAGGGGCTCGGGGAGCTGTTTTTT
CDR3 length: 14
clone size: -
V gene: TRBV19
J gene: TRBJ2-2
D gene: TRBD1

CDR3 protein: CASSLGGTSYHEQYF
CDR3 DNA: TGTGCCAGCAGCTTGGGCGGGACTAGCTACCACGAGCAGTACTTC
CDR3 length: 15
clone size: medium-sized
V gene: TRBV5-6
J gene: TRBJ2-7
D gene: TRBD2

CDR3 protein: CASSTTGPETQYF
CDR3 DNA: TGTGCCAGCAGTACGACAGGCCCGGAGACCCAGTACTTC
CDR3 length: 13
clone size: few
V gene: TRBV6-5
J gene: TRBJ2-5
D gene: -

CDR3 protein: CASSLTGTGSETQYF
CDR3 DNA: TGTGCCAGCAGCTTGACCGGGACAGGGAGTGAGACCCAGTACTTC
CDR3 length: 15
clone size: -
V gene: TRBV5-5
J gene: TRBJ2-5
D gene: TRBD1

CDR3 protein: CASSGAWGKGGGYTF
CDR3 DNA: TGTGCCAGCAGTGGGGCCTGGGGCAAGGGGGGTGGCTACACCTTC
CDR3 length: 15
clone size: few
V gene: TRBV28
J gene: TRBJ1-2
D gene: -

CDR3 protein: CASSFQGLAVSTDTQYF
CDR3 DNA: TGCGCCAGCAGCTTCCAGGGACTAGCGGTTAGCACAGATACGCAGTATTTT
CDR3 length: 17
clone size: -
V gene: TRBV5-1
J gene: TRBJ2-3
D gene: TRBD2

CDR3 protein: CASSLVPAGPGELFF
CDR3 DNA: TGCGCCAGCAGCTTGGTCCCAGCGGGCCCCGGGGAGCTGTTTTTT
CDR3 length: 15
clone size: -
V gene: TRBV5-1
J gene: TRBJ2-2
D gene: -

CDR3 protein: CSVGTGASYGYTF
CDR3 DNA: TGCAGCGTGGGGACAGGGGCTTCCTATGGCTACACCTTC
CDR3 length: 13
clone size: -
V gene: TRBV29-1
J gene: TRBJ1-2
D gene: TRBD1

CDR3 protein: CASSSDIGNYGYTF
CDR3 DNA: TGCGCCAGCAGCTCGGACATAGGGAACTATGGCTACACCTTC
CDR3 length: 14
clone size: -
V gene: TRBV5-1
J gene: TRBJ1-2
D gene: -

CDR3 protein: CAISESWQGTPYEQYF
CDR3 DNA: TGTGCCATCAGTGAGTCCTGGCAGGGAACACCCTACGAGCAGTACTTC
CDR3 length: 16
clone size: -
V gene: TRBV10-3
J gene: TRBJ2-7
D gene: -

CDR3 protein: CASSPPGQHIETDTQYF
CDR3 DNA: TGTGCCAGCTCACCACCAGGACAGCACATAGAGACAGATACGCAGTATTTT
CDR3 length: 17
clone size: -
V gene: TRBV18
J gene: TRBJ2-3
D gene: -

CDR3 protein: CASSLSLAGGEQYF
CDR3 DNA: TGTGCCAGCAGCTTATCACTAGCGGGAGGGGAGCAGTACTTC
CDR3 length: 14
clone size: -
V gene: TRBV7-9
J gene: TRBJ2-7
D gene: TRBD2

CDR3 protein: CASQDRGLIVDEQYF
CDR3 DNA: TGCGCCAGCCAGGACAGGGGGCTTATAGTCGACGAGCAGTACTTC
CDR3 length: 15
clone size: once
V gene: TRBV5-1
J gene: TRBJ2-7
D gene: TRBD1

CDR3 protein: CASRLNSGTGNEQFF
CDR3 DNA: TGTGCCAGCAGGCTAAATAGCGGGACCGGGAATGAGCAGTTCTTC
CDR3 length: 15
clone size: -
V gene: TRBV27
J gene: TRBJ2-1
D gene: TRBD2

CDR3 protein: CASSLPTSYLFF
CDR3 DNA: TGTGCCAGCAGCTTGCCCACTAGCTATCTGTTCTTC
CDR3 length: 12
clone size: -
V gene: TRBV5-6
J gene: TRBJ2-1
D gene: -

CDR3 protein: CASSPPSDNEQFF
CDR3 DNA: TGTGCCAGCTCACCACCTAGCGACAATGAGCAGTTCTTC
CDR3 length: 13
clone size: -
V gene: TRBV18
J gene: TRBJ2-1
D gene: -

CDR3 protein: CASTPGTLSTDTQYF
CDR3 DNA: TGTGCCAGCACCCCAGGGACCCTTAGCACAGATACGCAGTATTTT
CDR3 length: 15
clone size: -
V gene: TRBV14
J gene: TRBJ2-3
D gene: -

CDR3 protein: CASSLYQESFF
CDR3 DNA: TGTGCCAGCAGTTTGTACCAGGAGTCTTTCTTT
CDR3 length: 11
clone size: -
V gene: TRBV28
J gene: TRBJ1-1
D gene: -

CDR3 protein: CSVETQLGEQYF
CDR3 DNA: TGCAGCGTTGAAACACAGCTAGGGGAGCAGTACTTC
CDR3 length: 12
clone size: -
V gene: TRBV29-1
J gene: TRBJ2-7
D gene: -

CDR3 protein: CASSPALATNEQFF
CDR3 DNA: TGTGCCAGCTCACCGGCGCTTGCCACGAATGAGCAGTTCTTC
CDR3 length: 14
clone size: -
V gene: TRBV18
J gene: TRBJ2-1
D gene: -

CDR3 protein: CASSFSGLNTGELFF
CDR3 DNA: TGTGCCAGCAGCTTTTCTGGACTGAACACCGGGGAGCTGTTTTTT
CDR3 length: 15
clone size: -
V gene: TRBV7-9
J gene: TRBJ2-2
D gene: -

CDR3 protein: CASSSGLNEKLFF
CDR3 DNA: TGTGCCAGCTCATCGGGTCTTAATGAAAAACTGTTTTTT
CDR3 length: 13
clone size: -
V gene: TRBV18
J gene: TRBJ1-4
D gene: -

CDR3 protein: CSVEEGRGNPETDTQYF
CDR3 DNA: TGCAGCGTTGAAGAGGGTCGGGGAAATCCGGAGACAGATACGCAGTATTTT
CDR3 length: 17
clone size: few
V gene: TRBV29-1
J gene: TRBJ2-3
D gene: -

CDR3 protein: CASSEELGYNEQFF
CDR3 DNA: TGTGCCAGCAGTGAAGAACTAGGCTACAATGAGCAGTTCTTC
CDR3 length: 14
clone size: -
V gene: TRBV6-1
J gene: TRBJ2-1
D gene: -